This entry lists 19 T cell receptor beta chains sequenced from one sample in a study of shared clonotypes between healthy human individuals. Generated by immunoSEQ multiplex PCR, the TCRdb table keeps only in-frame clones and is missing some. This sample yields 1.5 million to 1.9 million clones, of which 98% are seen a single time; roughly 0.45% belongs to the top ten. Sequenced sample: naive CD4+ T cells sorted from blood. Subset defined: CD45RA+ positively selected. The receptors shown here come from a man aged 25 to 40 in good health.

The rearrangement uses TRBV5-1 and TRBJ1-1; no definite D call. This CDR3 contains 15 residues. Germline V gene data show CDR1 as SGHRS and CDR2 as YFSETQ. V lost 6 bases to trimming and J lost 0 bases, with 15 bases between them. In nucleotides, the CDR3 is TGCGCCAGCACCCTATCCGGGCCGATGAACACTGAAGCTTTCTTT. Translated: CASTLSGPMNTEAFF.

In regard to this clone: The junction does not match germline at one end; this may be a read error. The rearrangement links TRBV7-7 to TRBJ2-5; 8 positions agree with TRBD2. The germline V gene encodes CDR1 SSHAT and CDR2 FNYEAQ (reference sequence). This CDR3 spans 16 amino acids. CDR3 DNA sequence: TGTGCTAGCAGCTTTTTCCCGGGACGGGAGGGAGAGACCCAGTACTTC. Translation: CASSFFPGREGETQYF. Filled out from reference TRBV7-7 and TRBJ2-5, the complete variable domain reads GAGVSQSPRYKVTKRGQDVTLRCDPISSHATLYWYQQALGQGPEFLTYFNYEAQPDKSGLPSDRFSAERPEGSISTLTIQRTEQRDSAMYRCASSFFPGREGETQYFGPGTRLLVL.

This rearrangement joins TRBV6-4 to TRBJ2-3; D unclear. Trimming stripped 3 bases from V and 8 bases from J, with 12 bases between. CDR1 and CDR2 from the germline V gene are MRHNA and SNTAGT. CDR3 size: 13 residues. CDR3 nucleotides: TGTGCCAGCAGTGAAGAACTCGGTACTACGCAGTATTTT. It encodes CASSEELGTTQYF.

V is TRBV5-5 and J is TRBJ1-5; D ambiguous. V was clipped by 0 bases and J by 7 bases, with 8 bases between them. Germline CDR1 SGHKS, CDR2 YYEKEE (reference sequence). The CDR3 is 13 residues long. CDR3 bases: TGTGCCAGCAGCTTGGGAGGGTACCAGCCCCAGCATTTT. This sequence encodes CASSLGGYQPQHF.

V is TRBV4-3 and J is TRBJ1-2; D is possibly TRBD1 (5 bases). Trimming left V 5 bases short and J 7 bases short, with 11 bases between. In germline, CDR1 is LGHNA, CDR2 YSLEER. The CDR3 loop spans 12 amino acids. The CDR3 bases are TGCGCCAGCAGCGCCGGGACTTTTGGCTACACCTTC. It is translated as CASSAGTFGYTF.

The rearrangement links TRBV2 to TRBJ2-3; unclear D gene. The CDR3 runs 13 residues. Trimming shortened V by 6 bases and J by 4 bases, and 11 bases separated the two germline ends. CDR1 is SNHLY, CDR2 FYNNEI, per germline. This chain's CDR3 is CASRNERADTQYF. DNA for the CDR3: TGTGCCAGCAGGAACGAACGCGCAGATACGCAGTATTTT.

The genes are TRBV19 and TRBJ2-7, with D possibly being TRBD1 or TRBD2 (5 bases each). V lost 6 bases to trimming and J lost 4 bases, with 16 bases between them. Germline values: CDR1 LNHDA, CDR2 SQIVND (reference sequence). The CDR3 length is 14 residues. The CDR3 loop is CASSSTGGLYEQYF. CDR3 in DNA: TGTGCCAGTAGCAGCACAGGAGGACTTTACGAGCAGTACTTC.

The CDR3 DNA is TGTGCCAGCAACTACAGGGGGCGCCCGGTTAACTATGGCTACACCTTC. Translated, it gives CASNYRGRPVNYGYTF. The gene calls are TRBV7-2 and TRBJ1-2, with TRBD1 matching over 9 bases. Losses at the gene ends were 7 bases for V and 1 base for J; bases not matched to a gene: 10. This CDR3 has 16 amino acids. CDR1 is SGHTA and CDR2 is FQGNSA in the germline V gene.

This chain connects TRBV5-4 to TRBJ2-4; D may be TRBD2 (5 bases). CDR3 size: 17 residues. Germline V gives CDR1 SGHNT, CDR2 YYREEE (reference sequence). Trimming pared 5 bases from V and 0 bases from J, leaving 18 bases between. The CDR3 spells CASRQTPSSLAKNIQYF. In DNA form, the CDR3 reads TGTGCCAGCAGGCAAACCCCTAGCTCCCTAGCCAAAAACATTCAGTACTTC.

The genes are TRBV6-5 and TRBJ2-7; D perhaps matches TRBD1 (6 bases). This CDR3 region has 16 residues. The germline gives CDR1 MNHEY, CDR2 SVGAGI. Trimming left V 0 bases short and J 3 bases short, with 15 bases between. CDR3 in amino acids: CASSYSVLGQNYEQYF. CDR3 nucleotides: TGTGCCAGCAGTTACTCGGTGTTAGGACAGAACTACGAGCAGTACTTC.

This chain links TRBV4-3 with TRBJ2-7; D not resolved. V lost 2 bases and J lost 7, with 12 bases in between. The CDR3 is 13 residues long. Germline CDR1 is LGHNA and CDR2 is YSLEER. CDR3 sequence reads: CASSQTPFWEQYF. CDR3 in DNA: TGCGCCAGCAGCCAAACCCCTTTTTGGGAGCAGTACTTC.

This chain uses TRBV7-9 with TRBJ2-2; either TRBD1 or TRBD2 may fit D (5 bases each). This CDR3 is 15 amino acids long. V was trimmed by 5 bases and J by 1 base, leaving 11 bases between them. Looked up from germline, CDR1 is SEHNR and CDR2 is FQNEAQ (reference sequence). In DNA form, the CDR3 reads TGTGCCAGCAGCCCCGGGACCGTGAACACCGGGGAGCTGTTTTTT. It codes for CASSPGTVNTGELFF.

Comment on this clone: Within the sample, other DNA sequences also encode this same CDR3. V gene TRBV4-3 combines with J gene TRBJ2-7; 8 nucleotides line up with TRBD2. CDR3 size: 14 residues. In germline, CDR1 is LGHNA, CDR2 YSLEER. Unmatched junction bases numbered 1, after V lost 0 bases and J lost 3 bases. This chain's CDR3 is CASSQDGTSYEQYF. CDR3 sequence (DNA): TGCGCCAGCAGCCAAGACGGGACTAGCTACGAGCAGTACTTC.

The rearrangement joins TRBV5-4 to TRBJ1-4; possible D gene TRBD1, 6 bases. The ends were cut back, 0 bases at V and 3 bases at J, with 12 bases in the middle. This CDR3 contains 16 residues. Germline CDR1 SGHNT, CDR2 YYREEE (reference sequence). Here the CDR3 DNA reads TGTGCCAGCAGCTTGGGGGGGGCCCTGGCTAATGAAAAACTGTTTTTT. Translating gives CASSLGGALANEKLFF.

The V call is TRBV28, the J call TRBJ2-5, with 10 bases fitting TRBD1. Germline CDR1 MDHEN, CDR2 SYDVKM. V trimming: 6 bases; J trimming: 3 bases; junction bases outside the gene matches: 7. This CDR3 comprises 15 residues. The CDR3 DNA sequence: TGTGCCAGCAGCCAGTCCGGGACAGGGGAAGAGACCCAGTACTTC. Protein: CASSQSGTGEETQYF.

The rearrangement uses TRBV7-6 and TRBJ2-3; 14 nucleotides align to TRBD2. Germline CDR1 SGHVS, CDR2 FNYEAQ. CDR3 length: 17 amino acids. V gave up 0 bases and J gave up 9 bases; unmatched junction bases: 8. CDR3 sequence reads: CASSLAGTSGRHGTQYF. CDR3 bases: TGTGCCAGCAGCTTAGCGGGGACTAGCGGGAGACATGGGACGCAGTATTTT.

The V call is TRBV10-3, the J call TRBJ2-3; TRBD1 is a possible D gene (6 bases). Germline CDR1 is ENHRY and CDR2 is SYGVKD. Trimming removed 4 bases from V and 2 bases from J, with 10 bases in between. The CDR3 length is 14 residues. The CDR3 coding sequence is TGTGCCATCAGTGGCCGGACAGCCACAGATACGCAGTATTTT. This translates into CAISGRTATDTQYF.

V gene TRBV7-9 combines with J gene TRBJ1-1; D ambiguous. Trimming removed 5 bases at V and 3 bases at J, with 13 bases between. Germline V lookup: CDR1 SEHNR, CDR2 FQNEAQ (reference sequence). The CDR3 totals 14 residues. CDR3 sequence: CASSIRGLDTEAFF. DNA for the CDR3: TGTGCCAGCAGCATACGCGGGCTAGACACTGAAGCTTTCTTT.

This clone was recorded once. The V gene is TRBV5-1, the J gene TRBJ2-2; TRBD2 aligns across 9 bases. Per the germline V gene, CDR1 is SGHRS and CDR2 is YFSETQ. V was pared by 2 bases and J by 6 bases, with 17 bases of the junction left unmatched. The CDR3 covers 19 residues. CDR3 in DNA: TGCGCCAGCAGCTTTCGGGGCCTTATGGCGGGAGGGCCCTCCGGGGAGCTGTTTTTT. This gives the protein CASSFRGLMAGGPSGELFF.